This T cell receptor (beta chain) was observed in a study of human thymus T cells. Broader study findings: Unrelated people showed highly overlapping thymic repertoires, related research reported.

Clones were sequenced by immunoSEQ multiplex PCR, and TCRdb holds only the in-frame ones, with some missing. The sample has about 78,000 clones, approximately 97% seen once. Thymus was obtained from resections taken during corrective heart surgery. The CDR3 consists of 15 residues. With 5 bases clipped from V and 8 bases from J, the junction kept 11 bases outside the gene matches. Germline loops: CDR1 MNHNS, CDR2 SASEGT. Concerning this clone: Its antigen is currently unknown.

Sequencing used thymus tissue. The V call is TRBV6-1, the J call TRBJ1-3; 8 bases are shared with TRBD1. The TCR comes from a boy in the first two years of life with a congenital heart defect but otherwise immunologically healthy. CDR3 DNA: TGTGCCAGCAGTAAGGCTCCGGGACAGGAACACACCATATATTTT. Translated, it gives CASSKAPGQEHTIYF.